This T cell receptor beta chain was recorded in a study of T cell responses to AZD1222 COVID-19 vaccine (dated by TCRdb to about 2021). Regarding the research as a whole: AZD1222 recipients with second doses at about 4 weeks or about 12 weeks were pooled, because spike-specific TCR depth and breadth did not differ between schedules. A total of more than 230 trial participants underwent TCR sequencing, of whom around 210 had received two doses of AZD1222 and 26 had received two doses of the MenACWY control vaccine. Enrollment into the trials was organized by age into subgroups of 18-55, 56-69 and 70-plus years, and those subgroups contained approximately 160, 26 and 62 TCR-sequenced participants, respectively. General conclusions and limits of the study: In the small 56-69-year group, the increase in depth fell short of significance, most likely because of low power. Conclusions about previously exposed vaccinees were limited because only a handful of AZD1222 recipients were SARS-CoV-2 seropositive at baseline. Nearly half of unique spike-specific TCRs reportedly recognized epitopes outside regions mutated in the B.1.351 and B.1.1.7 variants. The vaccine-associated CD4 TCRs covered the entire spike protein, and the dominant responses fell in regions 160-218 and 743-854. Participants were mostly white British, with more females than males. The authors suggested clonal diversity may have been underestimated. After two AZD1222 doses, both the breadth and the depth of spike-specific TCRs were significantly higher than at day 0 and than in MenACWY recipients. No day 14 peak-response samples were available, so repertoires were characterized only after the peak T cell response.

The time point label on this specimen signifies: baseline before first vaccination. Samples from vaccinated people were obtained from the UK trials COV001 and COV002, which included a single-blind randomized controlled phase 2/3 trial of AZD1222 (ChAdOx1 nCoV-19) in healthy adults. For TCRbeta chain sequencing, PBMC samples from trial participants were taken at day 0 and at day 28 after the second dose. This clone was seen only a few times. It has no known antigen specificity. No much larger clonotype is one base removed from it; base qualities were not supplied. The CDR3 regions of human TCRbeta chains were analyzed by immunosequencing. As for the original processing: TCRs in the repertoires were matched against a reference library of SARS-CoV-2-specific TCRs that had been generated with the MIRA antigen-specificity platform. Breadth was defined as the fraction of unique TCRs that were SARS-CoV-2-associated, and depth was defined as the fraction of total T cells that were SARS-CoV-2-associated. Using the MIRA data, every spike-specific TCR was mapped to the spike region that the TCR reacted to and assigned to either a CD4 or a CD8 class. Log10-transformed breadth and depth values were compared by one-way ANOVA with Sidak's multiple comparisons tests. TCRdb limited this immuneACCESS table to in-frame rearrangements with V and J called. A share of clones is missing; checked studies link under half to unresolved V genes, and the rest is unexplained. V and J calls and clone size follow that table, whereas D and trimming were derived from the DNA. Here the sample has roughly 180,000 clones; roughly nine tenths occur a single time. The top ten constitute over 1.5% of the sample.

The input for sequencing was peripheral blood, taken on day 0 of AZD1222 vaccination. The TCR comes from an adult in good health.

The encoded CDR3 is CASRNAQGVGGYTF. The nucleotide sequence is TGTGCCAGCAGAAACGCACAGGGGGTGGGAGGCTACACCTTC. Here the chain combines TRBV27 and TRBJ1-2; 8 central bases correspond to TRBD1. The V end gives up 6 bases and the J end 8 bases, leaving 11 bases in the junction not matched to a gene. CDR1 MNHEY and CDR2 SMNVEV are derived from the germline V gene (reference sequence). The CDR3, from cysteine to phenylalanine, totals 14 residues. The only DNA kept is the CDR3, 42 bases in frame from the first base.